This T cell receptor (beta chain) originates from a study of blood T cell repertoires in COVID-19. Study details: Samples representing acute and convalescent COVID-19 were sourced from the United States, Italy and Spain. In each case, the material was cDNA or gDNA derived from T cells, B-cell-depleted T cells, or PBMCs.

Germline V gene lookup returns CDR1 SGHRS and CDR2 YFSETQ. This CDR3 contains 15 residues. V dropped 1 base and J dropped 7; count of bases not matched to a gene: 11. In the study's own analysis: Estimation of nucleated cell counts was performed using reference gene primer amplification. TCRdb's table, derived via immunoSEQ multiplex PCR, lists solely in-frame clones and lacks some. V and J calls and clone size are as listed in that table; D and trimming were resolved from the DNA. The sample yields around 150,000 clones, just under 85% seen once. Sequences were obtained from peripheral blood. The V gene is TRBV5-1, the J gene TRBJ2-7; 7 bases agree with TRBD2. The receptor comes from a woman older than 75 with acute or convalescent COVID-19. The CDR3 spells CASSLSSGFRGEQYF. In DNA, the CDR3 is TGCGCCAGCAGCTTGTCTAGCGGCTTTCGTGGGGAGCAGTACTTC.